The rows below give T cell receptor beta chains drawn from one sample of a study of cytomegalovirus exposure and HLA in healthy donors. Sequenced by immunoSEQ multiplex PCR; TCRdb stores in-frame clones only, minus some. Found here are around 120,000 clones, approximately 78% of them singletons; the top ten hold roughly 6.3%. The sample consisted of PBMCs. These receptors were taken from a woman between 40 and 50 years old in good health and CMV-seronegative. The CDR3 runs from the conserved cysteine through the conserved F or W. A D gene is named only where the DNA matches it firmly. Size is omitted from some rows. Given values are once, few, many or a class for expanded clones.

CASSTGADTQYF	TGTGCCAGCAGTACCGGGGCAGATACGCAGTATTTT	.	.	TRBJ2-3	TRBV28
CASRRQGEGLYGYTF	TGTGCCAGCCGGCGACAGGGGGAAGGGCTATATGGCTACACCTTC	TRBD1	.	TRBJ1-2	TRBV19
CASSFATGANGLTF	TGTGCCAGCAGTTTCGCCACTGGGGCCAACGGCCTGACTTTC	.	.	TRBJ2-6	TRBV27
CASRPNRTPYEQYF	TGTGCCAGCAGGCCCAACAGGACGCCCTACGAGCAGTACTTC	.	.	TRBJ2-7	TRBV2
CAISGSRDRRTEQYF	TGTGCCATCAGTGGATCCCGGGACAGGAGGACCGAGCAGTACTTC	TRBD1	.	TRBJ2-7	TRBV10-3
CASSQEPVNTEAFF	TGCGCCAGCAGCCAAGAACCAGTCAACACTGAAGCTTTCTTT	.	.	TRBJ1-1	TRBV4-1
CASSFGQGSYNEQFF	TGTGCCAGCAGCTTTGGACAGGGCTCCTACAATGAGCAGTTCTTC	TRBD1	.	TRBJ2-1	TRBV7-8
CASSSRDTEAFF	TGTGCCAGCAGTTCCCGCGACACTGAAGCTTTCTTT	.	.	TRBJ1-1	TRBV6-6
CASSPRGSGNTGELFF	TGCGCCAGCAGCCCACGGGGTAGCGGGAACACCGGGGAGCTGTTTTTT	.	.	TRBJ2-2	TRBV5-1
CASSQRRGGANVLTF	TGTGCCAGCAGCCAACGGCGGGGGGGGGCCAACGTCCTGACTTTC	TRBD2	once	TRBJ2-6	TRBV4-2
CASKVPETPYVTFF	TGTGCCAGCAAGGTCCCGGAGACTCCTTACGTGACTTTCTTT	.	.	TRBJ1-1	TRBV6-6
CASSFVGGVWETQYF	TGTGCCAGCAGCTTTGTCGGGGGAGTCTGGGAGACCCAGTACTTC	.	.	TRBJ2-5	TRBV7-2
CASSFQGAGEKLFF	TGCGCCAGCAGCTTCCAGGGGGCGGGGGAAAAACTGTTTTTT	TRBD1	.	TRBJ1-4	TRBV5-1
CASSSGQAEAFF	TGTGCCAGTAGTTCAGGACAGGCAGAAGCTTTCTTT	TRBD1	.	TRBJ1-1	TRBV19
CASSLTQGNSYNEQFF	TGTGCCAGCAGTTTAACCCAGGGTAATTCGTACAATGAGCAGTTCTTC	.	.	TRBJ2-1	TRBV11-2
CASSPQGWAEAFF	TGTGCCAGCAGCCCCCAGGGTTGGGCTGAAGCTTTCTTT	.	once	TRBJ1-1	TRBV14
CSSSAPVGPYEQYF	TGTTCCAGCAGCGCGCCAGTGGGGCCCTACGAGCAGTACTTC	.	.	TRBJ2-7	TRBV7-9
CASSLKLSGNYNEQFF	TGCGCCAGCAGCTTGAAGTTGTCAGGGAACTACAATGAGCAGTTCTTC	.	few	TRBJ2-1	TRBV5-1
CASSSLGGDREGYTF	TGTGCCAGCAGCTCCCTAGGAGGGGACAGGGAAGGCTACACCTTC	TRBD1	.	TRBJ1-2	TRBV7-9
CASSATGKTEAFF	TGTGCCAGCAGCGCGACAGGGAAGACTGAAGCTTTCTTT	TRBD1	.	TRBJ1-1	TRBV9
CASSPQQGAHQPQHF	TGTGCCAGCTCACCCCAACAGGGGGCACATCAGCCCCAGCATTTT	TRBD1	once	TRBJ1-5	TRBV18
CASSLVAGAYEQYF	TGTGCCAGCAGCTTAGTTGCGGGGGCCTACGAGCAGTACTTC	TRBD2	.	TRBJ2-7	TRBV11-2
CASNTGYSGANVLTF	TGTGCCAGCAATACAGGCTACTCTGGGGCCAACGTCCTGACTTTC	.	.	TRBJ2-6	TRBV2
CASSMVPPLRDTQNIQYF	TGTGCCAGTAGTATGGTCCCCCCCCTCCGGGACACTCAAAACATTCAGTACTTC	.	.	TRBJ2-4	TRBV19
CASSLSPGGTEAFF	TGTGCCAGCAGTTTGTCCCCAGGGGGCACTGAAGCTTTCTTT	TRBD1	.	TRBJ1-1	TRBV27
CASSEIPGQSRTDTQYF	TGTGCCAGCAGTGAAATCCCGGGACAGAGCCGCACAGATACGCAGTATTTT	TRBD1	.	TRBJ2-3	TRBV6-1
CASSLGPGTGETNEKLFF	TGTGCCAGCAGCTTGGGGCCAGGGACAGGGGAAACTAATGAAAAACTGTTTTTT	TRBD1	.	TRBJ1-4	TRBV5-4
CASSDSGAHQETQYF	TGTGCCAGTAGTGATAGCGGGGCCCACCAAGAGACCCAGTACTTC	TRBD2	few	TRBJ2-5	TRBV19
CASISPKAPPAGSTDTQYF	TGTGCCAGCATCTCACCCAAGGCGCCCCCCGCGGGGAGCACAGATACGCAGTATTTT	.	few	TRBJ2-3	TRBV7-3
CASSSGTSGSYNEQFF	TGCGCCAGCAGCTCTGGGACTAGCGGTTCCTACAATGAGCAGTTCTTC	TRBD2	.	TRBJ2-1	TRBV5-1
CASSPWTDYNEQFF	TGCGCCAGCAGTCCCTGGACTGACTACAATGAGCAGTTCTTC	.	few	TRBJ2-1	TRBV10-1
CSSSSPGGQSYEQYF	TGTTCCAGCAGCTCCCCCGGGGGACAGTCCTACGAGCAGTACTTC	.	.	TRBJ2-7	TRBV7-9
CSSSLSRGGYTF	TGTTCCAGCAGCCTAAGCCGGGGAGGCTACACCTTC	.	.	TRBJ1-2	TRBV7-9
CASSVGGTASGEQYF	TGTGCCAGCAGCGTAGGGGGGACAGCGAGTGGCGAGCAGTACTTC	TRBD1	.	TRBJ2-7	TRBV9
CASSLLAGRTDTQYF	TGCGCCAGCAGCTTGTTGGCAGGCCGCACAGATACGCAGTATTTT	.	.	TRBJ2-3	TRBV5-1
CASGGGSGRTDEQFF	TGTGCCAGCGGGGGGGGGAGCGGGAGGACGGATGAGCAGTTCTTC	TRBD2	.	TRBJ2-1	TRBV9
CSVEVEASGRISYNEQFF	TGCAGCGTTGAAGTTGAGGCTAGCGGGAGGATCTCCTACAATGAGCAGTTCTTC	TRBD2	.	TRBJ2-1	TRBV29-1
CASSLGDRPYLNYGYTF	TGTGCCAGCAGCTTAGGAGACAGGCCATACCTTAACTATGGCTACACCTTC	.	many	TRBJ1-2	TRBV5-4
CASRHEGQGSYEQYF	TGTGCCAGCAGACATGAGGGACAGGGGTCCTACGAGCAGTACTTC	TRBD1	.	TRBJ2-7	TRBV6-6
CASSWTGVAWEPQHF	TGTGCCAGCAGCTGGACAGGGGTGGCGTGGGAGCCCCAGCATTTT	TRBD1	few	TRBJ1-5	TRBV5-8
CASAGGLTNEKLFF	TGTGCCAGCGCAGGGGGCTTAACTAATGAAAAACTGTTTTTT	TRBD1	.	TRBJ1-4	TRBV27
CASSSSGSYNEQFF	TGTGCCAGCAGCTCTAGCGGGAGCTACAATGAGCAGTTCTTC	TRBD2	.	TRBJ2-1	TRBV5-6
CASSTGTSGYEQYF	TGTGCCAGTAGTACCGGGACTAGCGGGTACGAGCAGTACTTC	TRBD2	.	TRBJ2-7	TRBV19
CSAATASNTEAFF	TGCAGCGCAGCGACAGCCTCGAACACTGAAGCTTTCTTT	.	.	TRBJ1-1	TRBV29-1
CASSLIGTADGYTF	TGTGCCAGCAGCTTAATCGGGACAGCGGACGGCTACACCTTC	TRBD1	.	TRBJ1-2	TRBV7-2
CSASGQGRPEAFF	TGCAGCGCCTCGGGACAGGGGCGGCCTGAAGCTTTCTTT	TRBD1	.	TRBJ1-1	TRBV29-1
CASSNIQGATDTQYF	TGTGCCAGCTCCAACATACAGGGGGCCACAGATACGCAGTATTTT	TRBD1	once	TRBJ2-3	TRBV18
CASSSRGRSTDTQYF	TGTGCCAGCAGCTCCAGGGGGCGGTCCACAGATACGCAGTATTTT	TRBD1	.	TRBJ2-3	TRBV5-4
CASTRLAGGYEQYF	TGTGCCAGCACTAGACTAGCGGGAGGCTACGAGCAGTACTTC	TRBD2	.	TRBJ2-7	TRBV27
CASCSGNPYQETQYF	TGTGCCAGCTGTAGCGGGAACCCGTACCAAGAGACCCAGTACTTC	TRBD2	.	TRBJ2-5	TRBV2
CAIRSSYNSPLHF	TGTGCGATACGGAGCTCCTATAATTCACCCCTCCACTTT	.	.	TRBJ1-6	TRBV28
CASSPGPGQGNSPLHF	TGCGCCAGCAGCCCAGGACCGGGACAGGGAAATTCACCCCTCCACTTT	TRBD1	.	TRBJ1-6	TRBV4-1
CASSQGSGRAKGREQYF	TGCGCCAGCAGCCAAGGGAGCGGGAGGGCCAAGGGGAGGGAGCAGTACTTC	TRBD2	.	TRBJ2-7	TRBV4-1
CASSPYRGLSYEQYF	TGTGCCAGCAGCCCTTACAGGGGGCTTTCCTACGAGCAGTACTTC	TRBD1	.	TRBJ2-7	TRBV11-2
CASRTGSNEQFF	TGCGCCAGCAGGACAGGGTCCAATGAGCAGTTCTTC	TRBD1	.	TRBJ2-1	TRBV5-1
CASSPGQINSPLHF	TGCGCCAGCAGCCCCGGACAGATTAATTCACCCCTCCACTTT	.	.	TRBJ1-6	TRBV5-1